Presented here are 27 T cell receptor beta chains from one specimen sequenced in a study of shared T cell receptors in the human thymus. Clones were sequenced by immunoSEQ multiplex PCR, and TCRdb holds only the in-frame ones, with some missing. The data contain more than 300,000 clones, more than 85% of them singletons. The sequenced material came from thymocytes. The receptors stem from a human donor.

The chain is built from TRBV28 and TRBJ1-3; tentatively, D is TRBD1 (6 bases). Trimming removed 0 bases at V and 0 bases at J, with 24 bases between. Germline CDR1 and CDR2: MDHEN and SYDVKM. The CDR3 runs to 21 residues. The CDR3 region has the DNA TGTGCCAGCAGTTTATGCAATGAATCGGGGGGACACGGACTCTCTGGAAACACCATATATTTT. This codes for CASSLCNESGGHGLSGNTIYF.

This chain uses TRBV7-3 with TRBJ2-7; 8 bases line up with TRBD2. The germline V gene has CDR1 SGHTA and CDR2 FQGTGA. This CDR3 is built from 16 residues. V was pared by 5 bases and J by 6 bases, with 15 bases of the junction left unmatched. The CDR3 sequence is CASSQGPGGGLGEQYF. CDR3 bases: TGTGCCAGCAGCCAAGGCCCCGGGGGGGGGCTTGGCGAGCAGTACTTC.

V usage is TRBV4-3 and J usage is TRBJ2-2; D tentatively reads TRBD1 or TRBD2 (5 bases each). The V gene lost 1 base and the J gene lost 0 bases, with 12 bases spanning the gap. Germline values: CDR1 LGHNA, CDR2 YSLEER. The CDR3 is made up of 17 amino acids. The DNA for the CDR3 is TGCGCCAGCAGCCAAGCAATGGGGACGACGAACACCGGGGAGCTGTTTTTT. This codes for CASSQAMGTTNTGELFF.

The chain recombines TRBV6-1 with TRBJ1-4; no clear D. V was pared by 4 bases and J by 0 bases, with 12 bases between. Germline assignment: CDR1 MNHNS and CDR2 SASEGT. CDR3 size: 16 residues. This CDR3 reads CASSGRHLATNEKLFF. DNA for the CDR3: TGTGCCAGCAGTGGCAGACACCTTGCAACTAATGAAAAACTGTTTTTT.

The chain uses TRBV19 and TRBJ1-2; D gene ambiguous. V dropped 7 bases and J dropped 2 bases, with 11 bases sitting between them. The CDR3 has 13 amino acids. Germline-derived CDR1 and CDR2 are LNHDA and SQIVND (reference sequence). The CDR3 DNA is TGTGCCAGTACAAACCCCGGGAACTATGGCTACACCTTC. Protein product: CASTNPGNYGYTF.

CDR3 in amino acids: CASSYGTGRGETQYF. The CDR3 DNA reads as TGTGCCAGCAGTTACGGGACAGGGCGAGGAGAGACCCAGTACTTC. J is TRBJ2-5 and V is TRBV6-5; 9 bases align to TRBD1. J lost 4 bases, V lost 2 bases, and 5 bases had no gene match. The CDR3 has 15 residues. From germline, CDR1 is MNHEY and CDR2 SVGAGI.

The chain combines TRBV27 with TRBJ2-7; 7 nucleotides line up with TRBD1. The CDR3 spans 15 residues. With V trimmed by 5 bases and J by 4 bases, 11 bases remained unmatched. CDR1 and CDR2 (germline): MNHEY, SMNVEV (reference sequence). CDR3 region: CASSPQLGGEYEQYF. Here the CDR3 DNA reads TGTGCCAGCAGTCCACAGCTAGGGGGCGAGTACGAGCAGTACTTC.

The chain uses TRBV29-1 and TRBJ2-3; maybe TRBD2 (6 bases). CDR3 length equals 14 residues. The V end was cut by 3 bases, the J end by 1 base, with 11 bases between. Germline V gene sequence: CDR1 SQVTM, CDR2 ANQGSEA. The DNA for the CDR3 is TGCAGCGTTGATGGGCAGCGGGGCACAGATACGCAGTATTTT. Its protein product is CSVDGQRGTDTQYF.

The V gene is TRBV6-1, the J gene TRBJ2-5; 10 nucleotides match TRBD1. Germline lookup yields CDR1 MNHNS and CDR2 SASEGT. With V trimmed by 3 bases and J by 7 bases, 8 bases remained unmatched. The length of the CDR3 is 15 residues. DNA of the CDR3: TGTGCCAGCAGTGACCGGGACAGGGGATTAGGGACCCAGTACTTC. Encoded protein: CASSDRDRGLGTQYF.

Notes on this clone: This sample also contains other DNA sequences that code for the same CDR3. The chain has TRBV18 and TRBJ2-5; no firm D call. The germline V and J ends were trimmed by 5 bases and 2 bases, with 3 bases remaining between them. Germline V gene data show CDR1 as KGHSH and CDR2 as LQKENI. CDR3 length: 11 amino acids. DNA for the CDR3: TGTGCCAGCTCATATCAAGAGACCCAGTACTTC. Protein product: CASSYQETQYF.

This clone was detected only once. The chain joins TRBV15 to TRBJ1-1, with D tentatively TRBD1 (5 bases). V was pared by 0 bases and J by 0 bases, with 14 bases between. This CDR3 is 17 amino acids long. Per germline, CDR1 LNHNV and CDR2 YYDKDF (reference sequence). In nucleotides, the CDR3 is TGTGCCACCAGCAGAGACGAGGAGGGACTCCTGAACACTGAAGCTTTCTTT. Its protein is CATSRDEEGLLNTEAFF.

This sequence joins TRBV5-8 and TRBJ2-1; no clear D gene. The germline V gene has CDR1 SGHTS and CDR2 YDEGEE. Trimming cost V 0 bases and J 0 bases, with 10 bases left between them. The CDR3 sequence is 16 residues long. CDR3 bases: TGTGCCAGCAGCTTGGGTACCACGAGCTCCTACAATGAGCAGTTCTTC. Its translation is CASSLGTTSSYNEQFF.

This chain links TRBV5-1 with TRBJ2-5, with 8 bases matching TRBD1. The last part of the DNA fits TRBJ2-7 better; the J call may be wrong. From germline, CDR1 is SGHRS and CDR2 YFSETQ. This CDR3 comprises 15 residues. CDR3 loop: CASSPRTGRVYEQYF. CDR3 sequence (DNA): TGCGCCAGCAGCCCAAGGACAGGGCGGGTGTACGAGCAGTACTTC.

The chain is built from TRBV6-6 and TRBJ2-7; TRBD2 agrees at 11 bases. Germline CDR1 and CDR2: MNHNY and SVGAGI (reference sequence). The ends lost 4 bases at V and 0 bases at J; junction bases unmatched: 2. CDR3 length equals 15 residues. For the CDR3, the DNA is TGTGCCAGCAGTTCGACTAGCGGGAACTCCTACGAGCAGTACTTC. Its translation: CASSSTSGNSYEQYF.

This chain joins TRBV14 and TRBJ2-1; 13 bases are shared with TRBD2. From germline, CDR1 is SGHDN and CDR2 FVKESK. V trimming: 5 bases; J trimming: 10 bases; junction bases outside the gene matches: 11. The CDR3 length is 16 residues. Written as DNA, the CDR3 is TGTGCCAGCAGCGCCACGGGACTAGCGGGACTCGGGGAGCAGTTCTTC. It yields the protein CASSATGLAGLGEQFF.

The J gene is TRBJ2-3, the V gene TRBV5-1, with 9 nucleotides matching TRBD2. CDR3 length: 18 amino acids. The J segment lost 4 bases and the V segment lost 3 bases, leaving 15 bases of the junction unmatched. CDR1 and CDR2 (germline): SGHRS, YFSETQ. CDR3 sequence: CASSSHDGSGRSADTQYF. CDR3 nucleotide sequence: TGCGCCAGCAGCTCCCACGATGGGAGCGGGAGGTCAGCAGATACGCAGTATTTT.

The chain's CDR3 is CASSSSGGKREADEQYF. The DNA for the CDR3 is TGCGCCAGCAGCTCCTCGGGGGGGAAGCGGGAGGCTGACGAGCAGTACTTC. The chain has TRBV5-1 and TRBJ2-7; 9 positions match TRBD2. The CDR3 is made up of 17 amino acids. The V gene end was trimmed by 3 bases and the J gene end by 5 bases; junction bases not matched to a gene: 15. CDR1 and CDR2 (germline): SGHRS, YFSETQ.

CDR3 sequence reads: CASSWTGTLNTEAFF. The CDR3 DNA reads TGTGCCAGCAGTTGGACAGGGACCTTGAACACTGAAGCTTTCTTT. The rearrangement links TRBV27 to TRBJ1-1; 8 nucleotides match TRBD1. The CDR3 is 15 amino acids. Trimming cost V 4 bases and J 0 bases; bases outside gene matches: 4. Germline CDR1 MNHEY, CDR2 SMNVEV (reference sequence).

V usage is TRBV13 and J usage is TRBJ1-1; 9 nucleotides line up with TRBD1. The CDR3 is made up of 16 amino acids. Per the germline V gene, CDR1 is PRHDT and CDR2 is FYEKMQ (reference sequence). Germline trimming cut 6 bases from V and 1 base from J; bases unmatched to any gene: 9. The CDR3 here is CASSPNRGQENTEAFF. CDR3 nucleotides: TGTGCCAGCAGTCCGAACAGGGGGCAGGAGAACACTGAAGCTTTCTTT.

The chain recombines TRBV18 with TRBJ1-1; 7 bases fit TRBD1. The ends lost 1 base at V and 3 bases at J; junction bases unmatched: 2. The CDR3 covers 14 residues. Germline V lookup: CDR1 KGHSH, CDR2 LQKENI. The DNA of the CDR3 is TGTGCCAGCTCACCACAAACAGGGGACACTGAAGCTTTCTTT. It yields the protein CASSPQTGDTEAFF.

The chain recombines TRBV20-1 with TRBJ2-7; TRBD1 agrees at 7 bases. Germline assignment: CDR1 DFQATT and CDR2 SNEGSKA (reference sequence). Trimming took 8 bases from V and 5 from J; bases not matched to a gene: 6. This CDR3 contains 11 residues. In nucleotides, the CDR3 is TGCAGTTCGACAGGGACGGACGAGCAGTACTTC. It translates to CSSTGTDEQYF.

The chain combines TRBV29-1 with TRBJ2-5, with D unresolved. The germline CDR1 and CDR2 sequences are SQVTM and ANQGSEA. The CDR3 runs to 14 residues. Between the trimmed V and J ends, which lost 5 bases and 1 base, there was a span of 14 bases. The CDR3: CSVSQERAQETQYF. CDR3 nucleotides: TGCAGCGTTTCCCAGGAAAGGGCCCAAGAGACCCAGTACTTC.

The chain links TRBV28 to TRBJ2-6, with 8 bases matching TRBD1. This CDR3 comprises 15 residues. The V segment lost 5 bases and the J segment 2 bases; nucleotides outside the gene matches: 2. The germline CDR1 and CDR2 sequences are MDHEN and SYDVKM. The CDR3 protein is CASSPQGAGANVLTF. As DNA, the CDR3 is TGTGCCAGCAGTCCACAGGGGGCTGGGGCCAACGTCCTGACTTTC.

The J gene is TRBJ2-7, the V gene TRBV29-1; TRBD1 matches 8 bases. Germline CDR1 is SQVTM and CDR2 is ANQGSEA. This CDR3 is 13 amino acids long. V was clipped by 7 bases and J by 2 bases; unmatched bases: 7. The CDR3 reads CSASGTGTYEQYF. CDR3 bases: TGCAGCGCCTCTGGGACAGGCACCTACGAGCAGTACTTC.

V usage is TRBV6-1 and J usage is TRBJ1-2; D unresolved. CDR3 length: 13 amino acids. Germline V lookup: CDR1 MNHNS, CDR2 SASEGT. With 9 bases removed from V and 3 bases from J, the gap between germline ends came to 14 bases. CDR3 DNA sequence: TGTGCCAGTGGAGAGTACAGAGACTATGGCTACACCTTC. Encoded protein: CASGEYRDYGYTF.

V and J are TRBV4-1 and TRBJ1-1; 9 positions agree with TRBD1. Losses at the gene ends were 1 base for V and 9 bases for J; bases not matched to a gene: 9. Germline V gene sequence: CDR1 MGHRA, CDR2 YSYEKL. The CDR3 spans 15 residues. CDR3 sequence: CASSQVSTGGGQAFF. CDR3 sequence (DNA): TGCGCCAGCAGCCAAGTATCGACAGGGGGAGGCCAAGCTTTCTTT.

The chain has TRBV30 and TRBJ1-5, with D maybe TRBD1 (6 bases). Germline V lookup: CDR1 GTSNPN, CDR2 SVGIG (reference sequence). The CDR3 has 16 amino acids. V shed 5 bases and J shed 0 bases, with 17 bases lying between them. CDR3 DNA: TGTGCCTGGTTCCAACTCAGGACAGCTAGCAATCAGCCCCAGCATTTT. It encodes CAWFQLRTASNQPQHF.